The rows below give T cell receptor beta chains drawn from one sample of a study of T cell responses to AZD1222 COVID-19 vaccine. Here immunoSEQ multiplex PCR was the method, and the copy in TCRdb shows in-frame clones only, minus some. The repertoire holds some 250,000 clones, with about 94% as singletons. Sequenced here: peripheral blood, sampled 28 days after the second AZD1222 dose. Every receptor here comes from an adult who received the AZD1222 COVID-19 vaccine. The CDR3 runs from the conserved cysteine through the conserved F or W. Each record gives: J gene, D gene, CDR3 length, clone size, V gene, CDR3 DNA, CDR3 protein. The D gene is left open where the match is weak. Clone sizes are given selectively: once, few, many, or a class where the clone is expanded.

j_call: TRBJ2-7; d_call: TRBD2; cdr3_length: 12; clone_size: few; v_call: TRBV2; cdr3_nt: TGTGCCAGCGGGAGGGGCACCTACGAGCAGTACTTC; cdr3_aa: CASGRGTYEQYF
j_call: TRBJ1-2; d_call: TRBD1; cdr3_length: 14; clone_size: NA; v_call: TRBV2; cdr3_nt: TGTGCCAGCGGGAACACAGGGGCCCGGGATGGCTACACCTTC; cdr3_aa: CASGNTGARDGYTF
j_call: TRBJ2-5; d_call: TRBD2; cdr3_length: 14; clone_size: NA; v_call: TRBV6-5; cdr3_nt: TGTGCCAGCAGTTACGGCGGGAGGGGTGAGACCCAGTACTTC; cdr3_aa: CASSYGGRGETQYF
j_call: TRBJ2-7; d_call: NA; cdr3_length: 14; clone_size: NA; v_call: TRBV7-9; cdr3_nt: TGTGCCAGCGGGCAGGGGACGGCATCCTACGAGCAGTACTTC; cdr3_aa: CASGQGTASYEQYF
j_call: TRBJ2-7; d_call: TRBD2; cdr3_length: 15; clone_size: NA; v_call: TRBV7-9; cdr3_nt: TGTGCCAGCAGCCCGCTAGCGGGAGGATTGGGCGAGCAGTACTTC; cdr3_aa: CASSPLAGGLGEQYF
j_call: TRBJ1-5; d_call: NA; cdr3_length: 13; clone_size: NA; v_call: TRBV6-6; cdr3_nt: TGTGCCGGACCCTTGGACAGCGATCAGCCCCAGCATTTT; cdr3_aa: CAGPLDSDQPQHF
j_call: TRBJ2-1; d_call: TRBD2; cdr3_length: 13; clone_size: NA; v_call: TRBV3-1/TRBV3-2; cdr3_nt: TGTGCCAGCAGCCAAGGACTAGCAAATGAGCAGTTCTTC; cdr3_aa: CASSQGLANEQFF
j_call: TRBJ2-1; d_call: NA; cdr3_length: 14; clone_size: NA; v_call: TRBV28; cdr3_nt: TGTGCCAGCACCGGGGACTCCAGTTTGGGTGAGCAGTTCTTC; cdr3_aa: CASTGDSSLGEQFF
j_call: TRBJ1-1; d_call: TRBD1; cdr3_length: 13; clone_size: NA; v_call: TRBV7-3; cdr3_nt: TGTGCCAGCAGCTCAGACAGGGACACTGAAGCTTTCTTT; cdr3_aa: CASSSDRDTEAFF
j_call: TRBJ1-2; d_call: NA; cdr3_length: 12; clone_size: once; v_call: TRBV5-6; cdr3_nt: TGTGCCAGCAGCTTATCGGGCTATGGCTACACCTTC; cdr3_aa: CASSLSGYGYTF
j_call: TRBJ2-7; d_call: NA; cdr3_length: 15; clone_size: NA; v_call: TRBV18; cdr3_nt: TGTGCCAGCTCACCACGGGCGACAGGCCTCTACGAGCAGTACTTC; cdr3_aa: CASSPRATGLYEQYF
j_call: TRBJ1-2; d_call: NA; cdr3_length: 14; clone_size: NA; v_call: TRBV3-1/TRBV3-2; cdr3_nt: TGTGCCAGCAGCCAAAAGGGTTCAGATTCTGGCTACACCTTC; cdr3_aa: CASSQKGSDSGYTF
j_call: TRBJ1-4; d_call: TRBD1; cdr3_length: 15; clone_size: once; v_call: TRBV19; cdr3_nt: TGTGCCAGTCGGCGGACAGGCTCTCTGGATGAAAAACTGTTTTTT; cdr3_aa: CASRRTGSLDEKLFF
j_call: TRBJ2-1; d_call: TRBD1; cdr3_length: 14; clone_size: NA; v_call: TRBV5-1; cdr3_nt: TGCGCCAGCAGACGAGGAACAGGGGAAAATGAGCAGTTCTTC; cdr3_aa: CASRRGTGENEQFF
j_call: TRBJ1-5; d_call: NA; cdr3_length: 13; clone_size: NA; v_call: TRBV19; cdr3_nt: TGTGCCAGTAGCCCGGGGTCCAGGCAGCCCCAGCATTTT; cdr3_aa: CASSPGSRQPQHF
j_call: TRBJ2-1; d_call: TRBD2; cdr3_length: 14; clone_size: NA; v_call: TRBV7-9; cdr3_nt: TGTGCCAGCAGCTTAAGCGGGAGGTACAATGAGCAGTTCTTC; cdr3_aa: CASSLSGRYNEQFF